This T cell receptor (beta chain) was identified in a study of blood T cells in healthy people across ages. For this clonotype: A much larger clone sits a single nucleotide away, making a read error possible.

Together with a sample-barcoded 5' primer, a J-beta primer mix was included in a second PCR lasting roughly 7 to 11 cycles. In TCRdb, the 5' RACE reads were re-called with MiXCR into one record per CDR3 protein. The sample yields roughly 640,000 distinct CDR3 sequences, less than 35% seen once. This clonotype originated in an elderly woman in good health. The sample taken for sequencing was blood.

CDR3: CASSSCYEQYF. CDR3 DNA sequence: TGTGCCAGCAGCTCCTGCTACGAGCAGTACTTC. The V call is TRBV14, the J call TRBJ2-7; D gene uncertain. The CDR3 is made up of 11 amino acids. Germline CDR1 is SGHDN and CDR2 is FVKESK. Trimming took 5 bases from V and 3 from J, leaving 5 bases between them. Looking up the rest from reference TRBV14 and TRBJ2-7 gives the full variable domain: EAGVTQFPSHSVIEKGQTVTLRCDPISGHDNLYWYRRVMGKEIKFLLHFVKESKQDESGMPNNRFLAERTGGTYSTLKVQPAELEDSGVYFCASSSCYEQYFGPGTRLTVT.